The rows below give T cell receptor beta chains drawn from one sample of a study of blood T cell repertoires in COVID-19. The protocol was immunoSEQ multiplex PCR, while the TCRdb copy is restricted to in-frame clones and leaves out a portion. The sample lists 100,000 to 120,000 clones; 85% were seen once. The sample taken for sequencing was peripheral blood. The receptors originated from a human donor in a cohort sampled during active COVID-19. The CDR3 runs from the conserved cysteine through the conserved F or W. A D gene is named only where the DNA matches it firmly. Some rows mark clone size as missing; the rest say once, few, many or name a class of expanded clone.

clone size: -
D gene: -
J gene: TRBJ1-3
V gene: TRBV19
CDR3 DNA: TGTGCCAGTAGTAGGAGCTCTGGAAACACCATATATTTT
CDR3 protein: CASSRSSGNTIYF

clone size: once
D gene: TRBD1
J gene: TRBJ1-5
V gene: TRBV6-5
CDR3 DNA: TGTGCCAGTAGATCCGGGACAGTGGGCAATCAGCCCCAGCATTTT
CDR3 protein: CASRSGTVGNQPQHF

clone size: -
D gene: -
J gene: TRBJ1-1
V gene: TRBV4-1
CDR3 DNA: TGCGCCAGCACCGGGAACACTGAAGCTTTCTTT
CDR3 protein: CASTGNTEAFF

clone size: -
D gene: TRBD1
J gene: TRBJ2-7
V gene: TRBV4-3
CDR3 DNA: TGCGCCAGCAGCCCGACAGGGGATTCGTCCTACGAGCAGTACTTC
CDR3 protein: CASSPTGDSSYEQYF

clone size: few
D gene: -
J gene: TRBJ2-7
V gene: TRBV27
CDR3 DNA: TGTGCCAGCAGTTTATCCTTCTCCTACGAGCAGTACTTC
CDR3 protein: CASSLSFSYEQYF

clone size: -
D gene: TRBD1
J gene: TRBJ2-2
V gene: TRBV10-1
CDR3 DNA: TGCGCCAGCAGTGAGTCGAGAGTGGGTAGAGACAGGGGCGACACCGGGGAGCTGTTTTTT
CDR3 protein: CASSESRVGRDRGDTGELFF

clone size: many
D gene: TRBD1
J gene: TRBJ1-6
V gene: TRBV7-2
CDR3 DNA: TGTGCCAGCAGCCGGGACAGGGCTAATTCACCCCTCCACTTT
CDR3 protein: CASSRDRANSPLHF

clone size: -
D gene: -
J gene: TRBJ1-3
V gene: TRBV5-1
CDR3 DNA: TGCGCCAGCAGAATGGGGCAGGGTCCTGGAAACACCATATATTTT
CDR3 protein: CASRMGQGPGNTIYF

clone size: -
D gene: TRBD1
J gene: TRBJ2-7
V gene: TRBV7-2
CDR3 DNA: TGTGCCAGCAGCTTAGGAACAGGGGTGTCCTACGAGCAGTACTTC
CDR3 protein: CASSLGTGVSYEQYF

clone size: -
D gene: TRBD2
J gene: TRBJ2-7
V gene: TRBV7-2
CDR3 DNA: TGTGCCAGCAGCCCCCTAGCGGGGGAAACCTACGAGCAGTACTTC
CDR3 protein: CASSPLAGETYEQYF

clone size: -
D gene: -
J gene: TRBJ2-3
V gene: TRBV27
CDR3 DNA: TGTGCCAGCAGTTTACGTATTCCCGTTACAGATACGCAGTATTTT
CDR3 protein: CASSLRIPVTDTQYF

clone size: -
D gene: TRBD1
J gene: TRBJ1-2
V gene: TRBV5-4
CDR3 DNA: TGTGCCAGCACCAAAGGACAGGCGCCCAAACTAACCTTC
CDR3 protein: CASTKGQAPKLTF

clone size: -
D gene: -
J gene: TRBJ2-7
V gene: TRBV9
CDR3 DNA: TGTGCCAGCAGCGTAGGGGGACATATGAGCTACGAGCAGTACTTC
CDR3 protein: CASSVGGHMSYEQYF

clone size: -
D gene: -
J gene: TRBJ2-3
V gene: TRBV12-5
CDR3 DNA: TGTGCTAGTGGTTTGTCCGGGGGAAAAGGAACAGATACGCAGTATTTT
CDR3 protein: CASGLSGGKGTDTQYF

clone size: -
D gene: -
J gene: TRBJ2-3
V gene: TRBV28
CDR3 DNA: TGTGCCAGCAGTTTAAATTCAGTCACGGGGGGCCGAGATACGCAGTATTTT
CDR3 protein: CASSLNSVTGGRDTQYF

clone size: -
D gene: -
J gene: TRBJ2-3
V gene: TRBV6-5
CDR3 DNA: TGTGCCAGCAGGGGTGGAGATAGGAGCACAGATACGCAGTATTTT
CDR3 protein: CASRGGDRSTDTQYF

clone size: once
D gene: -
J gene: TRBJ2-3
V gene: TRBV3-1/TRBV3-2
CDR3 DNA: TGTGCCAGCAGCCCGTACACTAGAACAGATACGCAGTATTTT
CDR3 protein: CASSPYTRTDTQYF

clone size: -
D gene: -
J gene: TRBJ2-7
V gene: TRBV6-5
CDR3 DNA: TGTGCCAGCAGTTATCGGAGATCCTACGAGCAGTACTTC
CDR3 protein: CASSYRRSYEQYF

clone size: -
D gene: -
J gene: TRBJ1-1
V gene: TRBV6-5
CDR3 DNA: TGTGCCAGCAGGGCTGGAGGCACTGAAGCTTTCTTT
CDR3 protein: CASRAGGTEAFF

clone size: once
D gene: TRBD1
J gene: TRBJ1-2
V gene: TRBV10-3
CDR3 DNA: TGTGCCATCAGTGAGTCGGCAGGGGGGTATGGCTACACCTTC
CDR3 protein: CAISESAGGYGYTF

clone size: -
D gene: -
J gene: TRBJ2-3
V gene: TRBV6-5
CDR3 DNA: TGTGCCAGCGCCCGGCTAGCGAGCACAGATACGCAGTATTTT
CDR3 protein: CASARLASTDTQYF

clone size: -
D gene: TRBD2
J gene: TRBJ2-3
V gene: TRBV6-6
CDR3 DNA: TGTGCCAGCAGTTACCCAAGCGGGGGCGCCACAGATACGCAGTATTTT
CDR3 protein: CASSYPSGGATDTQYF

clone size: -
D gene: TRBD2
J gene: TRBJ2-3
V gene: TRBV9
CDR3 DNA: TGTGCCAGCAGCGTAGAGGCGGGGGGCCTCACAGATACGCAGTATTTT
CDR3 protein: CASSVEAGGLTDTQYF

clone size: few
D gene: -
J gene: TRBJ1-6
V gene: TRBV4-3
CDR3 DNA: TGCGCCAGCAGCCAAGATTTAGTCAACCTGCGTTCACCCCTCCACTTT
CDR3 protein: CASSQDLVNLRSPLHF

clone size: -
D gene: TRBD1
J gene: TRBJ1-3
V gene: TRBV7-2
CDR3 DNA: TGTGCCAGCAGCCCCGACAGGGCTATTGAAAACACCATATATTTT
CDR3 protein: CASSPDRAIENTIYF

clone size: -
D gene: TRBD1
J gene: TRBJ2-3
V gene: TRBV10-3
CDR3 DNA: TGTGCCATCAGGGGACAGGGCAATAGGGCAGATACGCAGTATTTT
CDR3 protein: CAIRGQGNRADTQYF

clone size: -
D gene: -
J gene: TRBJ2-7
V gene: TRBV28
CDR3 DNA: TGTGCCAGCAGCGGGTCCTACGAGCAGTACTTC
CDR3 protein: CASSGSYEQYF

clone size: few
D gene: TRBD1
J gene: TRBJ2-1
V gene: TRBV5-4
CDR3 DNA: TGTGCCAGCAGCTTGGCAAGGGACAGGCCCCACAATGAGCAGTTCTTC
CDR3 protein: CASSLARDRPHNEQFF

clone size: -
D gene: -
J gene: TRBJ1-6
V gene: TRBV19
CDR3 DNA: TGTGCCAGTACCCGCAGGGGTTCACCCCTCCACTTT
CDR3 protein: CASTRRGSPLHF

clone size: -
D gene: -
J gene: TRBJ2-7
V gene: TRBV5-1
CDR3 DNA: TGCGCCAGCAGCTTGGCCGAAGGAGGGCATATCTCCTACGAGCAGTACTTC
CDR3 protein: CASSLAEGGHISYEQYF

clone size: few
D gene: TRBD1
J gene: TRBJ2-7
V gene: TRBV5-1
CDR3 DNA: TGCGCCAGCAGCGTTTCCGGGACAGGGTTACTCGAGCAGTACTTC
CDR3 protein: CASSVSGTGLLEQYF

clone size: few
D gene: -
J gene: TRBJ1-6
V gene: TRBV7-2
CDR3 DNA: TGTGCCAGCAGCTTAATGACCGGGGAGAATTCACCCCTCCACTTT
CDR3 protein: CASSLMTGENSPLHF

clone size: -
D gene: TRBD2
J gene: TRBJ2-1
V gene: TRBV7-2
CDR3 DNA: TGTGCCAGCAGCTTAGTTGCGGGGGGGCCGGGTGAGCAGTTCTTC
CDR3 protein: CASSLVAGGPGEQFF

clone size: -
D gene: TRBD1
J gene: TRBJ1-5
V gene: TRBV15
CDR3 DNA: TGTGCCACCAGCGAGGACAGGGTGGGTCAGCCCCAGCATTTT
CDR3 protein: CATSEDRVGQPQHF

clone size: -
D gene: -
J gene: TRBJ2-7
V gene: TRBV4-3
CDR3 DNA: TGCGCCAGCAGCCAAGATACGGGGTCCGGCGAGCAGTACTTC
CDR3 protein: CASSQDTGSGEQYF

clone size: -
D gene: -
J gene: TRBJ2-6
V gene: TRBV5-4
CDR3 DNA: TGTGCCAGCAGCTCCAACTTGGGGGCCAACGTCCTGACTTTC
CDR3 protein: CASSSNLGANVLTF

clone size: -
D gene: -
J gene: TRBJ2-7
V gene: TRBV6-2/TRBV6-3
CDR3 DNA: TGTGCCAGCAGTCGTACAGCCGACGAGCAGTACTTC
CDR3 protein: CASSRTADEQYF

clone size: -
D gene: -
J gene: TRBJ1-1
V gene: TRBV15
CDR3 DNA: TGTGCCACCAGCGCAACACAGGGATTCACTGAAGCTTTCTTT
CDR3 protein: CATSATQGFTEAFF

clone size: -
D gene: -
J gene: TRBJ1-3
V gene: TRBV7-4
CDR3 DNA: TGTGCCAGCAGACCGACATATTATGGCGGGGCGACTGGAAACACCATATATTTT
CDR3 protein: CASRPTYYGGATGNTIYF

clone size: -
D gene: TRBD1
J gene: TRBJ1-4
V gene: TRBV19
CDR3 DNA: TGTGCCAGTAGTACCCGACAGGGGCTTAATGAAAAACTGTTTTTT
CDR3 protein: CASSTRQGLNEKLFF

clone size: -
D gene: -
J gene: TRBJ2-3
V gene: TRBV5-1
CDR3 DNA: TGCGCCAGCAGCCAAGAAGGGGCCGGCACAGATACGCAGTATTTT
CDR3 protein: CASSQEGAGTDTQYF

clone size: once
D gene: -
J gene: TRBJ2-2
V gene: TRBV7-6
CDR3 DNA: TGTGCCAGCAGCTTAGTTGGGGGGACTTTCGCGAACACCGGGGAGCTGTTTTTT
CDR3 protein: CASSLVGGTFANTGELFF

clone size: -
D gene: -
J gene: TRBJ1-1
V gene: TRBV7-2
CDR3 DNA: TGTGCCAGCAGCTTAGGGGCAGCTTGGAACACTGAAGCTTTCTTT
CDR3 protein: CASSLGAAWNTEAFF

clone size: -
D gene: -
J gene: TRBJ2-6
V gene: TRBV27
CDR3 DNA: TGTGCCAGCAGTTTTGCCGGAGCCTCTGGGGCCAACGTCCTGACTTTC
CDR3 protein: CASSFAGASGANVLTF

clone size: once
D gene: -
J gene: TRBJ2-1
V gene: TRBV28
CDR3 DNA: TGTGCCAGCAGTTCAAGGTCGGCCAGGGGTAATGAGCAGTTCTTC
CDR3 protein: CASSSRSARGNEQFF

clone size: -
D gene: TRBD1
J gene: TRBJ1-6
V gene: TRBV28
CDR3 DNA: TGTGCCAGCAGTTTGGCTCAGACAGGGGTTAATTCACCCCTCCACTTT
CDR3 protein: CASSLAQTGVNSPLHF

clone size: -
D gene: TRBD1
J gene: TRBJ1-5
V gene: TRBV15
CDR3 DNA: TGTGCCACCAGCATACAGGGGGCCGGACCCCAGCATTTT
CDR3 protein: CATSIQGAGPQHF

clone size: -
D gene: TRBD1
J gene: TRBJ1-4
V gene: TRBV27
CDR3 DNA: TGTGCCAGCAGTCCCGGGACAGGCCTTTGGGAAAAACTGTTTTTT
CDR3 protein: CASSPGTGLWEKLFF

clone size: -
D gene: TRBD1
J gene: TRBJ2-5
V gene: TRBV28
CDR3 DNA: TGTGCCAGCAGTCCACGACAGGGCGATGGGCAAGAGACCCAGTACTTC
CDR3 protein: CASSPRQGDGQETQYF

clone size: -
D gene: -
J gene: TRBJ1-4
V gene: TRBV9
CDR3 DNA: TGTGCCAGCAGTCCGGGGACTAATGAAAAACTGTTTTTT
CDR3 protein: CASSPGTNEKLFF

clone size: -
D gene: -
J gene: TRBJ1-5
V gene: TRBV5-8
CDR3 DNA: TGTGCCAGCAGCCCTTTCGGGGGAGATAGCAATCAGCCCCAGCATTTT
CDR3 protein: CASSPFGGDSNQPQHF

clone size: once
D gene: TRBD2
J gene: TRBJ2-1
V gene: TRBV28
CDR3 DNA: TGTGCCAGCAAGCGGGGGGTTAGGGCCTATGAGCAGTTCTTC
CDR3 protein: CASKRGVRAYEQFF

clone size: -
D gene: -
J gene: TRBJ1-2
V gene: TRBV6-5
CDR3 DNA: TGTGCCAGCAGCCAGGGTAACTATGGCTACACCTTC
CDR3 protein: CASSQGNYGYTF

clone size: medium-sized
D gene: TRBD2
J gene: TRBJ2-3
V gene: TRBV7-2
CDR3 DNA: TGTGCCAGCAGCTTCACTAGCGGGGGCACAGATACGCAGTATTTT
CDR3 protein: CASSFTSGGTDTQYF

clone size: -
D gene: -
J gene: TRBJ2-7
V gene: TRBV19
CDR3 DNA: TGTGCCAGTAGTATTGTCCACTACGAGCAGTACTTC
CDR3 protein: CASSIVHYEQYF

clone size: few
D gene: -
J gene: TRBJ1-1
V gene: TRBV5-1
CDR3 DNA: TGCGCCAGCAGCTTGCGGGGTGCGGAAGCTTTCTTT
CDR3 protein: CASSLRGAEAFF